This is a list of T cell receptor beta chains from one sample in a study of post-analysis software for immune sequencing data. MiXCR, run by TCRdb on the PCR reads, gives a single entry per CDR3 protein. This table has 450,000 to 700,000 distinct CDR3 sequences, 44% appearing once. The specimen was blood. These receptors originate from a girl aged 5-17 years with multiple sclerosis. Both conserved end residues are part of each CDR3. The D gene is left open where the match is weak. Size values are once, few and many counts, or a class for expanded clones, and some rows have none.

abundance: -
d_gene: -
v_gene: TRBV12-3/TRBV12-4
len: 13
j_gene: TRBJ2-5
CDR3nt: TGTGCCAGCACCGAGTGGGGGGACGGGGAGCAGTACTTC
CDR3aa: CASTEWGDGEQYF

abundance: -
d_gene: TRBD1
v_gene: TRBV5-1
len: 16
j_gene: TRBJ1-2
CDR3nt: TGCGCCAGCAGCTTGGCGGGACAGGGGCCTAACTATGGCTACACCTTC
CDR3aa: CASSLAGQGPNYGYTF

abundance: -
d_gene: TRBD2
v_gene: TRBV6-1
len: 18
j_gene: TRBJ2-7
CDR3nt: TGTGCCAGCAGTGAAGCGTATCCTAGCGGGAGGGCCGCGTACGAGCAGTACTTC
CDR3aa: CASSEAYPSGRAAYEQYF

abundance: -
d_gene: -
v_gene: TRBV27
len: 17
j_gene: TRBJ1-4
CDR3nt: TGTGCCAGCAGTGACAACCCCACGGGACGGGCTAATGAAAAACTGTTTTTT
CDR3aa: CASSDNPTGRANEKLFF

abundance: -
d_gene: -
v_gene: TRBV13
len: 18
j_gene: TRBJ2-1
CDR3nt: TGTGCCAGCAGCCTTAGGGGCGCAGGGAATGAGGGGTACAATGAGCAGTTCTTC
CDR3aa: CASSLRGAGNEGYNEQFF

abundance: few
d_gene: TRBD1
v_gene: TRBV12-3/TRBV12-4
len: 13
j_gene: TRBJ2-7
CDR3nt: TGTGCCAGCGCGGGACAGGGGGTCTACGAGCAGTACTTC
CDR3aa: CASAGQGVYEQYF

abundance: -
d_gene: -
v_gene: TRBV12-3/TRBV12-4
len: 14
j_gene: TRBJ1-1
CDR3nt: TGTGCCAGCATCAATGTGGGAGTGAACACTGAAGCTTTCTTT
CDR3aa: CASINVGVNTEAFF

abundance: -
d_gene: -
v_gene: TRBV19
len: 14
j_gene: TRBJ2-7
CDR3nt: TGTGCCAGTAGTCACCGAGGCCTCTCCTACGAGCAGTACTTC
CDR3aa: CASSHRGLSYEQYF

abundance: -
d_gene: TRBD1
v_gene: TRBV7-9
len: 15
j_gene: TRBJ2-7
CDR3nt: TGTGCCAGCAGCTCCAGTCCCGGGACAGCCTACGAGCAGTACTTC
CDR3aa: CASSSSPGTAYEQYF

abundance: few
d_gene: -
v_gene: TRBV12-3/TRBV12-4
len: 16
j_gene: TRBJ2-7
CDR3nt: TGTGCCAGCAGTTTAGCGGGGGGCCCCTTCTCGAACGAGCAGTACTTC
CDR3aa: CASSLAGGPFSNEQYF

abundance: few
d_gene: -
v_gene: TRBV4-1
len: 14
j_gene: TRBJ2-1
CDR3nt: TGCGCCAGCAGCCAAGAGACGTATTGGAATGAGCAGTTCTTC
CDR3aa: CASSQETYWNEQFF

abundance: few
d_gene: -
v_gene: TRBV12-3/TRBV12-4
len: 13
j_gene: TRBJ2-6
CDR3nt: TGTGCCAGCAGTTTCACCCGGGCCAACGTCCTGACTTTC
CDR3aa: CASSFTRANVLTF

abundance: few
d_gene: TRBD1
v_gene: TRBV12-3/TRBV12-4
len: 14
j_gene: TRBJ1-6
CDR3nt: TGTGCCAGCAGTCCGCGGTCAGGGGGCCTACCCCTCCACTTT
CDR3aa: CASSPRSGGLPLHF

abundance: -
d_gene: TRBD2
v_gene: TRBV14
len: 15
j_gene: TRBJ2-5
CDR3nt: TGTGCCAGCAGCCTCGCCGGGACTAGCCCGATTCCGCGGTACTTC
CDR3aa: CASSLAGTSPIPRYF

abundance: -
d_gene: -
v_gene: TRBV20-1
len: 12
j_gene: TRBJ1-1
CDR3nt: TGCAGTGCTAGGAGAGGGATCGCTGAAGCTTTCTTT
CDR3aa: CSARRGIAEAFF

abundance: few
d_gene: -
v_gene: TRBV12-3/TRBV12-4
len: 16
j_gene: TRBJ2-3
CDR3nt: TGTGCCAGCAGCCTACCCTGGGACGGTAGCACAGATACGCAGTATTTT
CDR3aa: CASSLPWDGSTDTQYF

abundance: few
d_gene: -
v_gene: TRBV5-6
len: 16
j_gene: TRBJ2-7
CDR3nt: TGTGCCAGCAGCCCCCGGGGGGCAGGGGGCTCCTACGAGCAGTACTTC
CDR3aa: CASSPRGAGGSYEQYF

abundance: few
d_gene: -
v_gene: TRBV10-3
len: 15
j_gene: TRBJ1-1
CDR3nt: TGTGCCATCAGTGAACCAGGGAAGATAGGCACTGAAGCTTTCTTT
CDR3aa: CAISEPGKIGTEAFF

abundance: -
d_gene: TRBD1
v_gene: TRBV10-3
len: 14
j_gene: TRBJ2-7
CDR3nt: TGTGCCATCAGCGCGGGACAGGGAGGGTCTGGGCAGTACTTC
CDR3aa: CAISAGQGGSGQYF

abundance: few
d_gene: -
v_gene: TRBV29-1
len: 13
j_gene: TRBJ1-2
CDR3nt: TGCAGCGTTGAAGTTCCCCCAACCTATGGCTACACCTTC
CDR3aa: CSVEVPPTYGYTF

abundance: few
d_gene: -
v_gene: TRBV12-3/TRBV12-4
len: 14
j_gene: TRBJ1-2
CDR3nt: TGTGCCAGCAGTTTCCAGGCTATCAACTATGGCTACACCTTC
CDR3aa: CASSFQAINYGYTF

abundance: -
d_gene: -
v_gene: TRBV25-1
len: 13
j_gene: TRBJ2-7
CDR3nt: TGTGCCAGCAGGGGCAGGGACAACTACGAGCAGTACTTC
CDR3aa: CASRGRDNYEQYF

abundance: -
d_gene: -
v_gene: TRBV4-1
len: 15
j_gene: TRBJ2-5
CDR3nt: TGCGCCAGCAGCCGACAATTGGGGGGTGGAGAGACCCAGTACTTC
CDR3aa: CASSRQLGGGETQYF

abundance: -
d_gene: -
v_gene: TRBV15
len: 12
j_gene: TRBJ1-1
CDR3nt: TGTGCCACCAGCACCCTGGGAGGGGAAGCTTTCTTT
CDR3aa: CATSTLGGEAFF

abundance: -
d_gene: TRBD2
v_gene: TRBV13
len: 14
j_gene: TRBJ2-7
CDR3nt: TGTGCCAGCAGCTTAGTTCGTCGCGGGAGGGAGCAGTACTTC
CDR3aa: CASSLVRRGREQYF

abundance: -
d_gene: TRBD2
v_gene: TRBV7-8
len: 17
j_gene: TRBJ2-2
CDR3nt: TGTGCCAGCAGCGCCCGTAGCGGGAGTAGGGACACCGGGGAGCGGTTTTTT
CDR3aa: CASSARSGSRDTGERFF

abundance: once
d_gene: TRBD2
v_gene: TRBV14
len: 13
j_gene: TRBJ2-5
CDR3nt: TGTGCCAGCAGCGAGGGAACTGCGGGGGAGCAGTACTTC
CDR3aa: CASSEGTAGEQYF